The present T cell receptor (beta chain) was sequenced within a study of T cell repertoires in cytomegalovirus infection. Overall study context: In the study, CMV epitopes included recently identified HLA-C-restricted and well-studied HLA-B-restricted ones. Evidence of both CMV infection and a matching HLA type came from public TCR beta signatures. Findings and caveats of the study: Dominating the ex vivo response were TCR beta clonotypes that were CMV-specific and HLA-C-restricted. People with CMV and the relevant HLA were identified by cumulative public TCR beta family frequency.

This clonotype came up a few times. Its antigen is not known. Via MiXCR, TCRdb re-called the reads, giving one row per CDR3 protein. The table lists roughly 920,000 distinct CDR3 sequences, roughly 31% of them singletons. Germline V gene sequence: CDR1 LGHNT, CDR2 FRNRAP. The CDR3 loop spans 16 amino acids. The trim removed 1 base at V and 6 bases at J, leaving 10 bases unmatched. The TCR originated in a human donor in good health (CMV status not recorded). Some clones in this sample may be carry-over from other donors' samples. This specimen consisted of cultured CD8+ T cells from PBMCs, obtained from culture after CMV antigen stimulation. This chain joins TRBV12-5 and TRBJ2-3; the match to TRBD1 covers 7 bases. In nucleotides, the CDR3 is TGTGCTAGTGGTTTGGCCTCCGGGACAGAGGTGGATACGCAGTATTTT. This translates into CASGLASGTEVDTQYF.